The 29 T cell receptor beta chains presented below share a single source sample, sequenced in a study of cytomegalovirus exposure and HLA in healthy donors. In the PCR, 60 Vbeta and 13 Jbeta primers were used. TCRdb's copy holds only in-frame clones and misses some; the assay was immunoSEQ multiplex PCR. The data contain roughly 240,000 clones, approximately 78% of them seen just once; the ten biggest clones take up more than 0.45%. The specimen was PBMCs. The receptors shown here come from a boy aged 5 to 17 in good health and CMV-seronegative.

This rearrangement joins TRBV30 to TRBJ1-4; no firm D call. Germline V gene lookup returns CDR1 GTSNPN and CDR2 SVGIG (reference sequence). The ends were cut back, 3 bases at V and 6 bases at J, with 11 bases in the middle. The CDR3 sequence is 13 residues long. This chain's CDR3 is CAWRSLFDEKLFF. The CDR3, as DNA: TGTGCCTGGAGGAGTCTCTTCGATGAAAAACTGTTTTTT.

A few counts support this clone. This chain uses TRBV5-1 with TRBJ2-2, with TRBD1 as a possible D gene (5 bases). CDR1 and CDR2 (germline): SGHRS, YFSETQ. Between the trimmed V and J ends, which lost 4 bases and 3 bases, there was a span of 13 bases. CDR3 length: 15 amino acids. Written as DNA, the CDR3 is TGCGCCAGCAGCACACTGACAGTCCACACCGGGGAGCTGTTTTTT. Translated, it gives CASSTLTVHTGELFF. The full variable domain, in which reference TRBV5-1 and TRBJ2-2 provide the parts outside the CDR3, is KAGVTQTPRYLIKTRGQQVTLSCSPISGHRSVSWYQQTPGQGLQFLFEYFSETQRNKGNFPGRFSGRQFSNSRSEMNVSTLELGDSALYLCASSTLTVHTGELFFGEGSRLTVL.

The CDR3: CASSLYSGRGGTGELFF. CDR3 nucleotide sequence: TGTGCCAGTAGTCTATATAGCGGGAGGGGCGGAACCGGGGAGCTGTTTTTT. This chain uses TRBV19 with TRBJ2-2; TRBD2 matches at 11 bases. The CDR3 is 17 residues long. V lost 5 bases to trimming and J lost 5 bases; unmatched junction nucleotides: 10. From germline, CDR1 is LNHDA and CDR2 SQIVND (reference sequence).

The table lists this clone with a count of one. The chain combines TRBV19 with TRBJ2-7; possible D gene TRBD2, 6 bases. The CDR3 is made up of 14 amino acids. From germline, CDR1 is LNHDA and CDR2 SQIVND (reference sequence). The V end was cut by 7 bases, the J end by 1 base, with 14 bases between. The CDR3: CASMEGEGSYEQYF. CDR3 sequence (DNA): TGTGCCAGTATGGAGGGAGAAGGGTCCTACGAGCAGTACTTC.

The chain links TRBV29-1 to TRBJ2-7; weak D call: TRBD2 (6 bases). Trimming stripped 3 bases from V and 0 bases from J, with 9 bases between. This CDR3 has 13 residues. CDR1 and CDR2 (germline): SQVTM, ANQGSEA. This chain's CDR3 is CSVEKGGSYEQYF. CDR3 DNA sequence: TGCAGCGTTGAGAAGGGAGGCTCCTACGAGCAGTACTTC.

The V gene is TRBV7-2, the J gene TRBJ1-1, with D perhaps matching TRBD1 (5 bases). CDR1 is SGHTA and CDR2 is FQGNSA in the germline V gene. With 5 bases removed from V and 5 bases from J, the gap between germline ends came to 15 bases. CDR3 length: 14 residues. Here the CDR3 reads CASSAGEGRTEAFF. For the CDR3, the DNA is TGTGCCAGCAGCGCCGGTGAGGGGAGGACTGAAGCTTTCTTT.

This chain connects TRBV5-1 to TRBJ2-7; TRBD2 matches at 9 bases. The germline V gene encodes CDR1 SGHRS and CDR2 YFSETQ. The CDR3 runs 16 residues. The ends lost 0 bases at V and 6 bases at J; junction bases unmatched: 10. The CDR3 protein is CASSLGIAGVGGEQYF. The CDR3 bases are TGCGCCAGCAGCTTGGGGATAGCGGGAGTCGGAGGCGAGCAGTACTTC.

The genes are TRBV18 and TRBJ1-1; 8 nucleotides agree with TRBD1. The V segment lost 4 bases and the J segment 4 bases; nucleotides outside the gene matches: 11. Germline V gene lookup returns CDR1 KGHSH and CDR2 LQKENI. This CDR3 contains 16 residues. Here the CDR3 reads CASSHTTGVWVTEAFF. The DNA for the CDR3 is TGTGCCAGCTCACATACGACAGGGGTTTGGGTCACTGAAGCTTTCTTT.

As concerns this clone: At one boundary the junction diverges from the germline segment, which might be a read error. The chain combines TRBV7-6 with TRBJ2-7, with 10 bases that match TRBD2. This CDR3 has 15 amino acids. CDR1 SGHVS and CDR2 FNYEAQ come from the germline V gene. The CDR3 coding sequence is TGTGCCAGCAGCTTAGGGACTAGCGGATCCTGCGAGCAGTACTTC. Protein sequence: CASSLGTSGSCEQYF.

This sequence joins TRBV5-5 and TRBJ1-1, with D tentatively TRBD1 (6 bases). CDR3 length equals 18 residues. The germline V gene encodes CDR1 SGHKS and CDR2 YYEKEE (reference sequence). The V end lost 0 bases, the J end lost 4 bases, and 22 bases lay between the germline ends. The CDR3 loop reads CASSLGWGKVQGVTEAFF. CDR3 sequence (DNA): TGTGCCAGCAGCTTGGGTTGGGGAAAAGTACAGGGTGTCACTGAAGCTTTCTTT.

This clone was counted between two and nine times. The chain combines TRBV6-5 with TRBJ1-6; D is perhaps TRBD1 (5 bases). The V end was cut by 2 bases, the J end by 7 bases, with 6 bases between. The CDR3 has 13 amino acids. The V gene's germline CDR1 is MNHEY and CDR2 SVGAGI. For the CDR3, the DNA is TGTGCCAGCAGTTACAGGGGAAATTCACCCCTCCACTTT. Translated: CASSYRGNSPLHF.

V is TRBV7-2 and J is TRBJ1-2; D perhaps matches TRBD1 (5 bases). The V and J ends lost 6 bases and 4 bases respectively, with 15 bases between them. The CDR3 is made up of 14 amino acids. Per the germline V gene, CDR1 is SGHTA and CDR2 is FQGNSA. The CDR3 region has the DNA TGTGCCAGCAGAGGGGCGGGGGAGGCCTATGGCTACACCTTC. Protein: CASRGAGEAYGYTF.

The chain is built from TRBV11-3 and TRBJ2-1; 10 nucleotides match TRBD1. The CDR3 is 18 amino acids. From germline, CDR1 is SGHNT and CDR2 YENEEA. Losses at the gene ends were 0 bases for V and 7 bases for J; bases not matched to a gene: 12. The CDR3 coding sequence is TGTGCCAGCAGCTTAGAAGGGACAGGGGCAGGAGTTTGGAATGAGCAGTTCTTC. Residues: CASSLEGTGAGVWNEQFF.

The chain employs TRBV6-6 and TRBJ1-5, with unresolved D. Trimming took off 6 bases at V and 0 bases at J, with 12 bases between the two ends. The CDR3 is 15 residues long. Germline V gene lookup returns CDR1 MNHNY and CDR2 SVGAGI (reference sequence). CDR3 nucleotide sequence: TGTGCCAGCAGCCCTCGGGGAGATAGCAATCAGCCCCAGCATTTT. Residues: CASSPRGDSNQPQHF.

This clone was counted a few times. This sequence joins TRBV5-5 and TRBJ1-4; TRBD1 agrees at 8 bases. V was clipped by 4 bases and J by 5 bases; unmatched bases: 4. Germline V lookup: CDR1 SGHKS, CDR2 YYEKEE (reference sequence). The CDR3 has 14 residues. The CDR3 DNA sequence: TGTGCCAGCAGCCGGACAGGGACAAATGAAAAACTGTTTTTT. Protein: CASSRTGTNEKLFF.

Here the CDR3 DNA reads TGTGCCAGCAGCTTAGGGACTAGCGAAGATACGCAGTATTTT. Translation: CASSLGTSEDTQYF. The chain uses TRBV7-3 and TRBJ2-3, with 10 bases aligning to TRBD2. Per the germline V gene, CDR1 is SGHTA and CDR2 is FQGTGA. There are 14 residues in the CDR3. V lost 2 bases to trimming and J lost 5 bases; unmatched junction nucleotides: 1.

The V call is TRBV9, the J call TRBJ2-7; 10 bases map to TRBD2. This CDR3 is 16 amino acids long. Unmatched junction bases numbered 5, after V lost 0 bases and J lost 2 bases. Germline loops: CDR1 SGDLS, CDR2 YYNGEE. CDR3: CASSVARTSGPYEQYF. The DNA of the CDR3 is TGTGCCAGCAGCGTAGCTAGGACTAGCGGCCCCTACGAGCAGTACTTC.

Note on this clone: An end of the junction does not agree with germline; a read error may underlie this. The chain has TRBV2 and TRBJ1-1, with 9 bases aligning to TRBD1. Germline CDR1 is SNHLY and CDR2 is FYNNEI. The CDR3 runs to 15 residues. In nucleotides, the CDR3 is TGTGCCAGCATCGCGACAGGGGGAACGAACGCTGAAGCTTTCTTT. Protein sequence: CASIATGGTNAEAFF.

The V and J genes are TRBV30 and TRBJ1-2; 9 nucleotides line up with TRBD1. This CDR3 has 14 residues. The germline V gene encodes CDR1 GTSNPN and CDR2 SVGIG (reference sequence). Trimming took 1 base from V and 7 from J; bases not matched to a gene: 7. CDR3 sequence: CAWSGQGGLGGYTF. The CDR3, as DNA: TGTGCCTGGAGTGGACAGGGGGGTTTAGGTGGCTACACCTTC.

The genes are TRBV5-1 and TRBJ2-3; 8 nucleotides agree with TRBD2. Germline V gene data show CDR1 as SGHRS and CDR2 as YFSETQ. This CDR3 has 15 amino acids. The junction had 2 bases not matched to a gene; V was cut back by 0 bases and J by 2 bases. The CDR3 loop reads CASSLAGGDTDTQYF. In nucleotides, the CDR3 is TGCGCCAGCAGCTTGGCGGGGGGGGACACAGATACGCAGTATTTT.

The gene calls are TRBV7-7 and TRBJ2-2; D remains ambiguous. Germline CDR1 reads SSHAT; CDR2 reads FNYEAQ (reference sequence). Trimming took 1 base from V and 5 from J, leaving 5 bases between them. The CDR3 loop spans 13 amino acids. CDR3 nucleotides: TGTGCCAGCAGCTTAGGACAAACCGGGGAGCTGTTTTTT. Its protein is CASSLGQTGELFF.

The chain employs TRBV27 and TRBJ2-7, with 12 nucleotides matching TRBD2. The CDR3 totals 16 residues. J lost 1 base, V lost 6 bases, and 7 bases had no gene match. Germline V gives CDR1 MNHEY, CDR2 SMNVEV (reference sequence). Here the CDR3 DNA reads TGTGCCAGCAGGCTAACCGGGACTAGCGGGTCCTACGAGCAGTACTTC. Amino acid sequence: CASRLTGTSGSYEQYF.

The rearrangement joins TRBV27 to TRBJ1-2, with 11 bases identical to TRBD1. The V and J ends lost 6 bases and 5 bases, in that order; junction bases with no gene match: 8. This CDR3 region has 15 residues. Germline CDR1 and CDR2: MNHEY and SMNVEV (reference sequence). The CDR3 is CASRGWTGGRYGYTF. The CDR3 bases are TGTGCCAGCAGAGGGTGGACAGGGGGCAGGTATGGCTACACCTTC.

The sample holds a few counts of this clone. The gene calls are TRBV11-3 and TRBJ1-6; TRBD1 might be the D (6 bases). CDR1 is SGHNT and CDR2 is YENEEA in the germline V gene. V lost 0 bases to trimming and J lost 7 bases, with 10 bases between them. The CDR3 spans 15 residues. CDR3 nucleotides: TGTGCCAGCAGCTTAGATACAGGGTTCAATTCACCCCTCCACTTT. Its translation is CASSLDTGFNSPLHF.

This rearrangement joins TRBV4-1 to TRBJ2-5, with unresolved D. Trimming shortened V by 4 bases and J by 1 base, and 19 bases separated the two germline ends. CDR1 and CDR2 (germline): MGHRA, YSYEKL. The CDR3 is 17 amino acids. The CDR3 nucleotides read TGCGCCAGCAGCCCTATTAACTGTTGGGCTGTCCAAGAGACCCAGTACTTC. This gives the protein CASSPINCWAVQETQYF.

Here the CDR3 DNA reads TGCGCCAGCAGTACGACTAGCGGGAGCACCGGGGAGCTGTTTTTT. Its protein is CASSTTSGSTGELFF. This chain links TRBV10-1 with TRBJ2-2; 12 nucleotides agree with TRBD2. V was clipped by 5 bases and J by 4 bases; unmatched bases: 2. The CDR3 sequence is 15 residues long. Germline CDR1 and CDR2: WNHNN and SYGVQD (reference sequence).

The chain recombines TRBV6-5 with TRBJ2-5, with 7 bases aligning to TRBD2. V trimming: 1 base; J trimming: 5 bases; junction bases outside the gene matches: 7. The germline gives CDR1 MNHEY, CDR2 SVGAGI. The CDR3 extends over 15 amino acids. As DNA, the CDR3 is TGTGCCAGCAGTTACTATGCGGGAGAAACGGAGACCCAGTACTTC. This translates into CASSYYAGETETQYF.

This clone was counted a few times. CDR3 sequence reads: CASSHSMTSGNSYEQYF. The CDR3 DNA follows: TGTGCCAGCAGCCATTCCATGACTAGCGGGAATTCCTACGAGCAGTACTTC. The chain employs TRBV4-2 and TRBJ2-7; 11 nucleotides line up with TRBD2. The CDR3 has 17 amino acids. Germline CDR1 is LGHNA and CDR2 is YNFKEQ. Trimming at V came to 3 bases and at J to 1 base, leaving 8 bases not matched to a gene.

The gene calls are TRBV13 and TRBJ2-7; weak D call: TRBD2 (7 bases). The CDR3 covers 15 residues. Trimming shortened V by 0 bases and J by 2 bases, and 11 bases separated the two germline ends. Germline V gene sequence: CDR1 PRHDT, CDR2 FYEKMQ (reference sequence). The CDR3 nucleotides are TGTGCCAGCAGCTTAGGCCGGGGGGCAGCCTACGAGCAGTACTTC. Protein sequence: CASSLGRGAAYEQYF.